This record covers a single T cell receptor beta chain. The target antigen is unknown. The identical CDR3 is also encoded by other nucleotide sequences in the sample. Described time point: before natalizumab initiation. CDR3 length: 15 amino acids. Germline V lookup: CDR1 SNHLY, CDR2 FYNNEI. The V and J ends lost 5 bases and 4 bases, in that order; junction bases with no gene match: 10. The data belong to a study of multiple sclerosis patients with progressive multifocal leukoencephalopathy. Synthetic inline TR CDR3 controls covering all V-J pairings were spiked into each PCR. Produced via immunoSEQ multiplex PCR; TCRdb's table is partial and in-frame only. The table records fewer than 35,000 clones, about 89% of them present only once. Study-wide points: The findings' link to JC virus versus immunocompromise remained uncertain. Most PML patients had lower entropy, suggesting less diverse TRB repertoires.

The sample taken for sequencing was PBMCs. The chain recombines TRBV2 with TRBJ2-5; 7 nucleotides line up with TRBD1. The TCR was taken from a human donor with multiple sclerosis. CDR3 DNA: TGTGCCAGCAGTCAACAGGGGAATTATGCAGAGACCCAGTACTTC. Translation: CASSQQGNYAETQYF. Looking up the rest from reference TRBV2 and TRBJ2-5 gives the full variable domain: EPEVTQTPSHQVTQMGQEVILRCVPISNHLYFYWYRQILGQKVEFLVSFYNNEISEKSEIFDDQFSVERPDGSNFTLKIRSTKLEDSAMYFCASSQQGNYAETQYFGPGTRLLVL.